Below, 5 T cell receptor beta chains from the same sample are listed, as sequenced in a study of cytomegalovirus exposure and HLA in healthy donors. The PCR made use of 60 Vbeta and 13 Jbeta primers. The table came from immunoSEQ multiplex PCR; TCRdb's copy has only in-frame clones and leaves some out. The data contain around 64,000 clones, over 75% of them singletons. The sample was PBMCs. All receptors come from a female donor in good health and CMV-seronegative.

The rearrangement joins TRBV6-1 to TRBJ1-5; D is possibly TRBD1 (5 bases). The CDR3 is 14 amino acids. In germline, CDR1 is MNHNS, CDR2 SASEGT. V lost 6 bases to trimming and J lost 5 bases, with 14 bases between them. CDR3 sequence (DNA): TGTGCCAGCAGGGCGGGGGGAATCGATCAGCCCCAGCATTTT. Protein: CASRAGGIDQPQHF.

The rearrangement uses TRBV6-5 and TRBJ2-1; 7 bases map to TRBD2. The germline CDR1 and CDR2 sequences are MNHEY and SVGAGI. The CDR3 runs 14 residues. With 7 bases clipped from V and 14 bases from J, the junction kept 17 bases outside the gene matches. CDR3 protein: CASKPTSITPSKFF. Written as DNA, the CDR3 is TGTGCCAGCAAACCGACTAGCATCACCCCCTCAAAGTTCTTC.

This sequence joins TRBV23-1 and TRBJ2-7, with 9 positions matching TRBD1. TRBV23-1 is flagged as an ORF with uncertain function. This CDR3 spans 18 amino acids. The V segment lost 4 bases and the J segment 3 bases; nucleotides outside the gene matches: 16. This CDR3 is CASSLYRDRDTEGYEQYF. The CDR3 DNA reads TGCGCCAGCAGTCTATATCGGGACAGGGACACGGAGGGCTACGAGCAGTACTTC.

The chain recombines TRBV5-1 with TRBJ2-4, with 7 bases identical to TRBD2. The ends lost 0 bases at V and 5 bases at J; junction bases unmatched: 11. The CDR3 loop spans 17 amino acids. The germline gives CDR1 SGHRS, CDR2 YFSETQ. The CDR3 protein is CASSLGSGAPPQNIQYF. CDR3 sequence (DNA): TGCGCCAGCAGCTTGGGAAGCGGGGCGCCTCCACAAAACATTCAGTACTTC.

The gene calls are TRBV25-1 and TRBJ2-2; 10 bases line up with TRBD1. CDR1 and CDR2 (germline): MGHDK, SYGVNS. The CDR3 is made up of 16 amino acids. Trimming took 4 bases from V and 4 from J; bases not matched to a gene: 6. The CDR3 loop is CASSAAGTGVTGELFF. The DNA for the CDR3 is TGTGCCAGCAGTGCCGCCGGGACAGGGGTCACCGGGGAGCTGTTTTTT.